These T cell receptor beta chains were read from a single sample in a study of lymphopenia after photon versus proton radiotherapy. Produced via immunoSEQ multiplex PCR; TCRdb's table is partial and in-frame only. This table has approximately 91,000 clones, around 88% appearing once. The material was peripheral blood, obtained from a patient treated with proton-based radiotherapy. These TCRs come from a man in his fifties or sixties with pancreatic cancer. The CDR3 runs from the conserved cysteine through the conserved F or W.

V	J	CDR3
TRBV5-1	TRBJ2-3	CASSSSGISYF
TRBV6-1	TRBJ1-5	CASSEDRGDNQPQHF
TRBV7-9	TRBJ2-7	CASSLVLAGEGHEQYF
TRBV6-1	TRBJ2-6	CASRHTGSGANVLTF
TRBV6-1	TRBJ2-1	CASSEEVGSYNEQFF
TRBV27	TRBJ2-2	CASSTLAGGTGELFF
TRBV7-9	TRBJ1-3	CASSLGQAPFSGNTIYF
TRBV27	TRBJ2-5	CASSFRGTSGRARETQYF
TRBV15	TRBJ2-6	CATSQTLSGANVLTF
TRBV18	TRBJ1-3	CASSTGQQNTIYF